The sequence of this T cell receptor beta chain was determined in a study of blood T cell repertoires in COVID-19. Per the original data handling: Reference gene primer amplification gave estimated nucleated cell counts. The method was immunoSEQ multiplex PCR; TCRdb's version includes in-frame clones alone and lacks a portion of them. V and J calls and clone size are copied from that table; D and trimming were computed from the DNA. The sample lists about 91,000 clones, around nine tenths occurring once. V shed 7 bases and J shed 5 bases, with 17 bases lying between them. In germline, CDR1 is SNHLY, CDR2 FYNNEI. This CDR3 has 15 amino acids.

The chain is built from TRBV2 and TRBJ1-4, with a possible D match to TRBD1 (6 bases). Input material: peripheral blood. This TCR was recovered from a man aged 70 or older with acute or convalescent COVID-19. The CDR3 DNA follows: TGTGCCAGCACCTGGGGGCCCAGAGTAAATGAAAAACTGTTTTTT. It encodes CASTWGPRVNEKLFF.